The text below deals with one T cell receptor beta chain. CDR1 and CDR2 from the germline V gene are SGHRS and YFSETQ. V was cut by 1 base and J by 2 bases, with 9 bases left in between. This CDR3 is 14 amino acids long. These data originate in a study of blood T cell repertoires in COVID-19. At the level of the study: The study drew acute and convalescent COVID-19 samples from the United States, Italy and Spain. PBMCs, B-cell-depleted T cells, or T cells were the source of the cDNA or gDNA that made up the material.

Source study methods: Nucleated cell counts were estimated from reference gene primer amplification. Produced via immunoSEQ multiplex PCR; TCRdb's table is partial and in-frame only. That table gives V, J and clone size, and the DNA gave D and trimming. The sample includes 100,000 to 150,000 clones, around nine tenths seen only once; the top ten take approximately 1%. The chain uses TRBV5-1 and TRBJ1-1; tentative D call: TRBD1 (5 bases). This clonotype was obtained from a woman at least 80 years old with acute or convalescent COVID-19. The sequenced sample was peripheral blood. The CDR3 coding sequence is TGCGCCAGCAGCTTGAGGACACCCAACACTGAAGCTTTCTTT. Translated, it gives CASSLRTPNTEAFF.